The text below deals with one TCR beta chain. The table came from immunoSEQ multiplex PCR; TCRdb's copy has only in-frame clones and leaves some out. The sample includes approximately 470,000 clones, roughly nine tenths seen only once; the top ten take under 0.85%. This record comes from a study of blood T cell repertoires in COVID-19. V was pared by 4 bases and J by 5 bases, with 16 bases between. Per the germline V gene, CDR1 is SGDLS and CDR2 is YYNGEE. This CDR3 spans 14 amino acids. Sequencing used PBMCs or T cells enriched from blood (not recorded which). This clonotype originated in a young woman who had recovered from COVID-19. The chain has TRBV9 and TRBJ2-7; a possible D gene is TRBD2 (5 bases). The CDR3 nucleotides read TGTGCCAGCAGCCCCCACGGGGTTAACGACGAGCAGTACTTC. It yields the protein CASSPHGVNDEQYF.